These 10 T cell receptor beta chains came from one sample sequenced in a study of long-term antiretroviral therapy in people with HIV. immunoSEQ v3.0 was run at survey level. Using immunoSEQ multiplex PCR, the repertoire was profiled, and TCRdb retains in-frame clones only, with some absent. The sample records about 20,000 clones, about four fifths being singletons. The sample was unsorted PBMCs, taken about 2.5 years after starting antiretroviral therapy. Receptors were obtained from a man in his forties with HIV.

The J gene is TRBJ1-4, the V gene TRBV29-1; D perhaps matches TRBD1 (5 bases). Trimming left V 6 bases short and J 4 bases short, with 9 bases between. In germline, CDR1 is SQVTM, CDR2 ANQGSEA. The CDR3 contains 12 residues. CDR3 amino acids: CSVTGLNEKLFF. DNA for the CDR3: TGCAGCGTAACAGGTCTTAATGAAAAACTGTTTTTT. Combining the CDR3 with reference TRBV29-1 and TRBJ1-4 gives the whole variable domain SAVISQKPSRDICQRGTSLTIQCQVDSQVTMMFWYRQQPGQSLTLIATANQGSEATYESGFVIDKFPISRPNLTFSTLTVSNMSPEDSSIYLCSVTGLNEKLFFGSGTQLSVL.

The CDR3 DNA sequence: TGTGCCAGTAGTTCGGGCCACATGGTTGGGCCCCAGCATTTT. It translates to CASSSGHMVGPQHF. The gene calls are TRBV19 and TRBJ1-5; D ambiguous. This CDR3 has 14 amino acids. CDR1 and CDR2 from the germline V gene are LNHDA and SQIVND (reference sequence). The V end lost 5 bases, the J end lost 9 bases, and 17 bases lay between the germline ends.

The chain is built from TRBV4-3 and TRBJ1-1; TRBD1 matches at 9 bases. Per the germline V gene, CDR1 is LGHNA and CDR2 is YSLEER. V was clipped by 0 bases and J by 6 bases; unmatched bases: 2. CDR3 size: 14 residues. CDR3 DNA: TGCGCCAGCAGCCAAGATTGGACAGGGGCTGAAGCTTTCTTT. This codes for CASSQDWTGAEAFF.

This clone appeared a single time. The V gene is TRBV25-1, the J gene TRBJ2-1; D perhaps matches TRBD2 (7 bases). V lost 8 bases to trimming and J lost 7 bases, with 21 bases between them. Germline CDR1 reads MGHDK; CDR2 reads SYGVNS. This CDR3 contains 15 residues. DNA for the CDR3: TGTGCCAGCGGGAGGGGGGACCTACTGCGGAATGAGCAGTTCTTC. Encoded protein: CASGRGDLLRNEQFF.

With respect to this clone: A read error may produce the germline difference seen at one junction end. This chain joins TRBV2 and TRBJ2-1; perhaps TRBD2 as D (6 bases). Germline V lookup: CDR1 SNHLY, CDR2 FYNNEI. The CDR3 spans 15 residues. The CDR3 is CATRDFPLSSNEQFF. The CDR3 DNA reads TGTGCCACTCGGGACTTCCCCCTCTCCTCCAATGAGCAGTTCTTC.

This CDR3 reads CASSLAGPAGNYGYTF. The CDR3 DNA reads TGTGCCAGCAGCTTGGCCGGTCCCGCAGGGAACTATGGCTACACCTTC. The rearrangement joins TRBV5-4 to TRBJ1-2; D perhaps matches TRBD1 (5 bases). The V gene lost 0 bases and the J gene lost 2 bases, with 14 bases spanning the gap. The CDR3 totals 16 residues. Germline CDR1 and CDR2: SGHNT and YYREEE (reference sequence).

The chain joins TRBV29-1 to TRBJ1-2; 7 positions agree with TRBD1. The junction had 2 bases not matched to a gene; V was cut back by 1 base and J by 0 bases. The germline V gene encodes CDR1 SQVTM and CDR2 ANQGSEA. The CDR3 totals 14 residues. The CDR3 DNA reads as TGCAGCGTTGAAGTTACAGGGGCTAACTATGGCTACACCTTC. Its protein product is CSVEVTGANYGYTF.

This clone occurred a few times. This sequence joins TRBV11-2 and TRBJ2-7; D unclear. The CDR3 totals 15 residues. V was shortened by 0 bases and J by 0 bases, with 9 bases between the two germline ends. The germline gives CDR1 SGHAT, CDR2 FQNNGV. The CDR3 nucleotides are TGTGCCAGCAGCTTAGATTTGGCCACCTCCTACGAGCAGTACTTC. Translation gives CASSLDLATSYEQYF.

The CDR3 spells CASSLGQIYGYTF. As DNA, the CDR3 is TGTGCCAGCAGCTTGGGTCAGATCTATGGCTACACCTTC. The chain has TRBV7-8 and TRBJ1-2, with D hard to call. This CDR3 has 13 amino acids. The germline V gene encodes CDR1 SGHVS and CDR2 FQNEAQ. Trimming stripped 3 bases from V and 4 bases from J, with 9 bases between.

The chain employs TRBV11-2 and TRBJ2-7, with TRBD1 matching over 10 bases. Germline CDR1 is SGHAT and CDR2 is FQNNGV. V shed 4 bases and J 4 bases; nucleotides not matched to a gene: 7. The CDR3 has 15 amino acids. The CDR3: CASSSYRDRGYEQYF. The CDR3 nucleotides are TGTGCCAGCAGCTCATACCGGGACAGGGGTTACGAGCAGTACTTC.